Shown below are 10 T cell receptor beta chains from a single sample sequenced in a study of radiotherapy plus CTLA-4 blockade in lung cancer. Libraries were prepared by immunoSEQ multiplex PCR; TCRdb keeps only in-frame clonotypes and omits some of them. The table records about 110,000 clones, roughly 77% of them present only once. The sample in question was peripheral blood, obtained from a patient treated with radiotherapy plus ipilimumab. These receptor sequences come from a human donor with non-small cell lung cancer that progressed on radiotherapy plus ipilimumab. Some clones in this sample may be carry-over from other donors' samples.

The chain combines TRBV6-5 with TRBJ1-2; 8 bases align to TRBD1. Germline V gives CDR1 MNHEY, CDR2 SVGAGI. J lost 6 bases, V lost 2 bases, and 8 bases had no gene match. The CDR3 totals 15 residues. In DNA form, the CDR3 reads TGTGCCAGCAGTTACAGGGACAGGAATGGGCATGGCTACACCTTC. It specifies CASSYRDRNGHGYTF.

The gene calls are TRBV19 and TRBJ2-5; TRBD1 matches at 9 bases. The CDR3 totals 15 residues. V shed 3 bases and J 3 bases; nucleotides not matched to a gene: 5. Germline lookup yields CDR1 LNHDA and CDR2 SQIVND (reference sequence). As DNA, the CDR3 is TGTGCCAGTAGTATTTCACAGGGGGCAGAAGAGACCCAGTACTTC. This encodes CASSISQGAEETQYF.

The genes are TRBV7-9 and TRBJ1-5; D possibly corresponds to TRBD1 (5 bases). The V gene's germline CDR1 is SEHNR and CDR2 FQNEAQ (reference sequence). V gave up 8 bases and J gave up 8 bases, with 16 bases separating them. This CDR3 spans 13 amino acids. The CDR3 is CASGGVIGEPQHF. The CDR3 coding sequence is TGTGCCAGCGGAGGGGTAATAGGAGAGCCCCAGCATTTT.

This chain connects TRBV5-6 to TRBJ1-5, with D tentatively TRBD1 (6 bases). Germline CDR1 SGHDT, CDR2 YYEEEE. Trimming took off 0 bases at V and 6 bases at J, with 13 bases between the two ends. CDR3 length: 15 amino acids. CDR3 DNA sequence: TGTGCCAGCAGCTTGGGGGCCGGGGGCTCTCAGCCCCAGCATTTT. This gives the protein CASSLGAGGSQPQHF.

This clone was detected only a few times. The chain links TRBV7-6 to TRBJ2-2; 10 positions match TRBD1. The trim removed 1 base at V and 0 bases at J, leaving 5 bases unmatched. CDR3 size: 18 residues. CDR1 and CDR2 from the germline V gene are SGHVS and FNYEAQ. CDR3 bases: TGTGCCAGCAGCTTAGTGGTGACAGGGGGCGCGAACACCGGGGAGCTGTTTTTT. This codes for CASSLVVTGGANTGELFF.

The chain combines TRBV11-1 with TRBJ2-7, with D unclear. Per the germline V gene, CDR1 is SGHAT and CDR2 is FQDESV (reference sequence). The CDR3 loop spans 12 amino acids. Trimming took 1 base from V and 7 from J, leaving 8 bases between them. CDR3 in amino acids: CASSLVVGEQYF. CDR3 in DNA: TGTGCCAGCAGCTTAGTCGTGGGTGAGCAGTACTTC. Full variable domain (rest looked up from reference TRBV11-1 and TRBJ2-7): EAEVAQSPRYKITEKSQAVAFWCDPISGHATLYWYRQILGQGPELLVQFQDESVVDDSQLPKDRFSAERLKGVDSTLKIQPAELGDSAMYLCASSLVVGEQYFGPGTRLTVT.

In regard to this clone: Germline is not matched at one junction end, which may reflect a read error. The chain joins TRBV18 to TRBJ2-5; D is unclear. In germline, CDR1 is KGHSH, CDR2 LQKENI. The CDR3 totals 12 residues. The CDR3 region has the DNA TGTGCCAGCTCACCCCCACAAGGGACCCAGTACTTC. Amino acids: CASSPPQGTQYF.

This clone appeared a single time. The rearrangement uses TRBV30 and TRBJ1-1, with unresolved D. V lost 0 bases, J lost 8 bases, and 10 bases lay in between. Germline assignment: CDR1 GTSNPN and CDR2 SVGIG (reference sequence). This CDR3 is 12 amino acids long. DNA of the CDR3: TGTGCCTGGAGTGTACTTAGTCTGGAAGCTTTCTTT. It codes for CAWSVLSLEAFF.

The V and J genes are TRBV29-1 and TRBJ2-1; 9 bases align to TRBD1. J lost 7 bases, V lost 6 bases, and 7 bases had no gene match. CDR1 SQVTM and CDR2 ANQGSEA come from the germline V gene. The CDR3 is 13 amino acids. CDR3 DNA: TGCAGCGTCCCGGGACAGGGTATTAATGAGCAGTTCTTC. This codes for CSVPGQGINEQFF.

The chain is built from TRBV27 and TRBJ1-5, with a tentative D call TRBD1 (6 bases). CDR3 length equals 14 residues. Germline V gene data show CDR1 as MNHEY and CDR2 as SMNVEV (reference sequence). V was cut by 6 bases and J by 7 bases, with 16 bases left in between. CDR3 in DNA: TGTGCCAGCAGAGGACTTGGGGGCGACCAGCCCCAGCATTTT. Its translation is CASRGLGGDQPQHF.